The 21 T cell receptor beta chains listed next were all sequenced from one sample in a study of molecular identifiers for immune sequencing clone quantification. Via MiXCR, TCRdb re-called the PCR reads, giving one row per CDR3 protein. In the table there are 490,000 or so distinct CDR3 sequences, roughly a fifth of which are singletons. Sequences were obtained from naive CD8+ T cells from blood, with Jurkat cell RNA spiked in. Subset given: FACS-sorted CD8+CD4-CCR7+CD45RA+ naive T cells. The receptors were sampled from a human donor in good health. Some libraries in this study had Jurkat cell RNA spiked in.

Points on this clonotype: Given a much more abundant clone one base away, this may be a read error. The chain carries TRBV12-3 or TRBV12-4 and TRBJ2-4, with D perhaps being TRBD1 or TRBD2 (5 bases each). CDR3 length: 18 amino acids. V shed 3 bases and J shed 3 bases, with 21 bases lying between them. Written as DNA, the CDR3 is TGTGCCAGCAGTTTGGGCCCCAGGGAGACCGTGGACAAAAACATTCAGTACTTC. This translates into CASSLGPRETVDKNIQYF.

Regarding this clonotype: The germline gene is not matched at one end of the junction; a read error may be the cause. This chain links TRBV2 with TRBJ1-1; 8 positions match TRBD1. The length of the CDR3 is 15 residues. Germline V lookup: CDR1 SNHLY, CDR2 FYNNEI. CDR3 sequence: CASSPPGGLNTVAFF. The CDR3 DNA follows: TGTGCCAGCAGTCCACCAGGGGGCCTGAACACTGTAGCTTTCTTT.

This clonotype came up many times. The rearrangement joins TRBV5-1 to TRBJ2-7, with D maybe TRBD1 (6 bases). CDR3 length: 10 residues. Between the trimmed V and J ends, which lost 5 bases and 9 bases, there was a span of 9 bases. Per germline, CDR1 SGHRS and CDR2 YFSETQ. CDR3 DNA: TGCGCCAGCAGGTCCAGGGGGCAGTACTTC. Its translation: CASRSRGQYF.

Of note for this clonotype: This likely comes from a read error, as the CDR3 has no conserved phenylalanine or tryptophan at its end. The rearrangement joins TRBV19 to TRBJ2-1, with TRBD2 matching over 9 bases. CDR1 and CDR2 (germline): LNHDA, SQIVND (reference sequence). This CDR3 region has 15 residues. V lost 6 bases and J lost 4; bases outside the gene matches: 7. The CDR3 nucleotides are TGTGCCAGTAGGGACTTAGCGGGAGATTACAATGAGCAGTTCTCC. This translates into CASRDLAGDYNEQFS.

The sample holds many counts of this clonotype. The V call is TRBV25-1, the J call TRBJ2-5; perhaps TRBD2 as D (6 bases). The ends were cut back, 2 bases at V and 4 bases at J, with 23 bases in the middle. This CDR3 has 18 residues. Germline V gene lookup returns CDR1 MGHDK and CDR2 SYGVNS. The CDR3 DNA sequence: TGTGCCAGCAGTGAAATAGCGGTCGGGCAGGGACGGAGAGAGACCCAGTACTTC. Protein: CASSEIAVGQGRRETQYF. Supplemented by reference TRBV25-1 and TRBJ2-5, the full variable domain reads EADIYQTPRYLVIGTGKKITLECSQTMGHDKMYWYQQDPGMELHLIHYSYGVNSTEKGDLSSESTVSRIRTEHFPLTLESARPSHTSQYLCASSEIAVGQGRRETQYFGPGTRLLVL.

This sequence joins TRBV27 and TRBJ2-7; 9 bases align to TRBD2. The V segment lost 4 bases and the J segment 3 bases; nucleotides outside the gene matches: 7. The germline CDR1 and CDR2 sequences are MNHEY and SMNVEV (reference sequence). This CDR3 contains 15 residues. DNA for the CDR3: TGTGCCAGCAGTTGGGCTAGCGGGGTTTACTACGAGCAGTACTTC. This gives the protein CASSWASGVYYEQYF.

The chain uses TRBV20-1 and TRBJ2-2; TRBD2 aligns across 13 bases. Trimming cost V 0 bases and J 6 bases; bases outside gene matches: 10. Germline CDR1 DFQATT, CDR2 SNEGSKA (reference sequence). CDR3 length equals 18 residues. In DNA, the CDR3 is TGCAGTGCTAGAGATCAGGGACTAGCGGGATCCTACGCCGGGGAGCTGTTTTTT. It specifies CSARDQGLAGSYAGELFF.

This clonotype was seen at least ten times. The V gene is TRBV27, the J gene TRBJ2-3; 7 nucleotides match TRBD1. CDR1 is MNHEY, CDR2 SMNVEV, per germline (reference sequence). V lost 5 bases to trimming and J lost 3 bases; unmatched junction nucleotides: 11. The CDR3 totals 16 residues. CDR3 bases: TGTGCCAGCAGTCAAAGGGTCAGGGGGAGTACAGATACGCAGTATTTT. This sequence encodes CASSQRVRGSTDTQYF.

On this clonotype itself: At one end the junction does not follow the germline gene, possibly because of a read error. The genes are TRBV5-5 and TRBJ2-7; the match to TRBD1 covers 10 bases. The CDR3 spans 13 residues. Germline V gene sequence: CDR1 SGHKS, CDR2 YYEKEE (reference sequence). The chain's CDR3 is CAGSLDRGYEQYF. The DNA of the CDR3 is TGTGCCGGCAGCTTGGACAGGGGGTACGAGCAGTACTTC.

On this clonotype itself: This sequence may be a read error, since a much larger clone differs from it by one base. The chain employs TRBV6-5 and TRBJ1-1, with D unresolved. Germline-derived CDR1 and CDR2 are MNHEY and SVGAGI. CDR3 size: 12 residues. The CDR3 is CASSYFGTEALF. CDR3 DNA sequence: TGTGCCAGCAGTTACTTCGGCACTGAAGCTCTCTTT.

This clonotype was seen a few times. The rearrangement uses TRBV27 and TRBJ2-5; TRBD2 matches at 11 bases. Unmatched junction bases numbered 13, after V lost 4 bases and J lost 9 bases. This CDR3 has 16 amino acids. Germline V gives CDR1 MNHEY, CDR2 SMNVEV (reference sequence). CDR3 bases: TGTGCCAGCAGTTCAGGACTAGCGGGCGCCAGAGGGGCCCAGTACTTC. This codes for CASSSGLAGARGAQYF.

Notes on this clonotype: This likely comes from a read error, as the CDR3 has no conserved phenylalanine or tryptophan at its end. This chain connects TRBV7-9 to TRBJ1-1, with D tentatively TRBD1 (6 bases). The CDR3 spans 14 residues. Per germline, CDR1 SEHNR and CDR2 FQNEAQ (reference sequence). Trimming pared 10 bases from V and 5 bases from J, leaving 20 bases between. The CDR3 nucleotides are TGTGCCACCACTTACGACGGGGGGCAAACTGAAGCTTTCTCT. Residues: CATTYDGGQTEAFS.

This clonotype was picked up many times. CDR3 sequence (DNA): TGTGCCAGCAGCTTAAGCTTGGAGCAGTACTTC. It translates to CASSLSLEQYF. This chain connects TRBV5-6 to TRBJ2-7; D is uncertain. The V and J ends lost 2 bases and 7 bases respectively, with 7 bases between them. The CDR3 covers 11 residues. Germline loops: CDR1 SGHDT, CDR2 YYEEEE.

The chain has TRBV5-1 and TRBJ2-1; 9 bases are a match to TRBD1. The CDR3 spans 15 residues. V dropped 1 base and J dropped 9; count of bases not matched to a gene: 8. Germline CDR1 and CDR2: SGHRS and YFSETQ. The CDR3 nucleotides are TGCGCCAGCAGCTTGAGTGGGACAGGGAAGGGTGAGCAGTTCTTC. It is translated as CASSLSGTGKGEQFF.

Details on this clonotype: This sequence may be a read error, since a much larger clone differs from it by one base. The rearrangement links TRBV30 to TRBJ2-7; tentatively, D is TRBD1 (6 bases). V was shortened by 1 base and J by 2 bases, with 6 bases between the two germline ends. CDR1 GTSNPN and CDR2 SVGIG come from the germline V gene (reference sequence). The CDR3 sequence is 12 residues long. This CDR3 reads CAWSGTAYEQYF. Written as DNA, the CDR3 is TGTGCCTGGAGTGGGACAGCCTACGAGCAGTACTTC. The variable domain in full, with the rest retrieved from reference TRBV30 and TRBJ2-7, is SQTIHQWPATLVQPVGSPLSLECTVEGTSNPNLYWYRQAAGRGLQLLFYSVGIGQISSEVPQNLSASRPQDRQFILSSKKLLLSDSGFYLCAWSGTAYEQYFGPGTRLTVT.

This clonotype was picked up a small number of times. A much larger clone sits a single nucleotide away, making a read error possible. The chain recombines TRBV28 with TRBJ2-5; 9 nucleotides line up with TRBD2. The germline V gene has CDR1 MDHEN and CDR2 SYDVKM. V dropped 6 bases and J dropped 9; count of bases not matched to a gene: 11. This CDR3 spans 14 amino acids. The CDR3 DNA follows: TGTGCCAGCAGAAATAGCGGGGGCGGGGAGGCCCAGTACTTC. This sequence encodes CASRNSGGGEAQYF.

Worth noting for this clonotype: The junction differs from germline at one of its ends, possibly a read error. J is TRBJ1-1 and V is TRBV6-5, with D maybe TRBD1 (6 bases). The CDR3 has 12 residues. The germline V gene has CDR1 MNHEY and CDR2 SVGAGI. CDR3 amino acids: CASGQPTTEASF. As DNA, the CDR3 is TGTGCCAGTGGACAGCCCACCACTGAAGCTTCCTTT.

As for this clonotype: A read error may explain this, as a much larger clone is one base away. The genes are TRBV28 and TRBJ1-2; possible D gene TRBD1, 5 bases. From germline, CDR1 is MDHEN and CDR2 SYDVKM. The germline V and J ends were trimmed by 3 bases and 4 bases, with 21 bases remaining between them. The CDR3 extends over 17 amino acids. CDR3: CASSLNSGAGDAYGYTF. CDR3 DNA sequence: TGTGCCAGCAGTTTGAATTCCGGGGCAGGAGACGCCTATGGCTACACCTTC.

This clonotype has ten or more counts. This chain uses TRBV19 with TRBJ1-1; D gene unclear. CDR3 length: 13 amino acids. Between the trimmed V and J ends, which lost 3 bases and 0 bases, there was a span of 5 bases. Germline assignment: CDR1 LNHDA and CDR2 SQIVND (reference sequence). The CDR3 loop reads CASSIILNTEAFF. In DNA, the CDR3 is TGTGCCAGTAGTATCATCTTGAACACTGAAGCTTTCTTT.

The V and J genes are TRBV18 and TRBJ2-2; D is possibly TRBD1 (5 bases). Trimming pared 3 bases from V and 0 bases from J, leaving 14 bases between. The V gene's germline CDR1 is KGHSH and CDR2 LQKENI. The CDR3 totals 17 residues. Written as DNA, the CDR3 is TGTGCCAGCTCACCGAGAGACAGACTCGCGAACACCGGGGAGCTGTTTTTT. Its translation is CASSPRDRLANTGELFF.

This clonotype was counted only a few times. This chain uses TRBV3-1 with TRBJ1-1, with a tentative D call TRBD1 (5 bases). The V gene lost 1 base and the J gene lost 1 base, with 13 bases spanning the gap. This CDR3 region has 16 residues. The germline CDR1 and CDR2 sequences are LGHDT and YNNKEL (reference sequence). The DNA for the CDR3 is TGTGCCAGCAGCCAAGTCCGGGGCGAGGAGAACACTGAAGCTTTCTTT. Translated, it gives CASSQVRGEENTEAFF.